This paragraph reports one T cell receptor beta chain. This record belongs to a study of blood T cell repertoires in COVID-19. The overall study: Spain, Italy and the United States supplied samples that represented acute and convalescent COVID-19. PBMCs, B-cell-depleted T cells, or T cells were the source of the cDNA or gDNA that made up the material.

Source study methods: Estimation of nucleated cell counts was performed using reference gene primer amplification. Profiling relied on immunoSEQ multiplex PCR, and the TCRdb table lists in-frame clones only, not all of them. The DNA gave D and trimming, while V, J and clone size come from that table. The table shows roughly 150,000 clones, with 86% occurring only once. J was trimmed by 9 bases and V by 3 bases; bases with no gene match: 8. The CDR3 is made up of 15 amino acids. Germline assignment: CDR1 SEHNR and CDR2 FQNEAQ (reference sequence). The sequencing sample was made of peripheral blood. The receptor was derived from a woman aged 65 to 85 with acute or convalescent COVID-19. The rearrangement links TRBV7-9 to TRBJ2-1, with 10 bases fitting TRBD2. Written as DNA, the CDR3 is TGTGCCAGCAGCTTGCTAGCGGGAGTCATCGGTGAGCAGTTCTTC. Its protein is CASSLLAGVIGEQFF. Supplemented by reference TRBV7-9 and TRBJ2-1, the full variable domain reads DTGVSQNPRHKITKRGQNVTFRCDPISEHNRLYWYRQTLGQGPEFLTYFQNEAQLEKSRLLSDRFSAERPKGSFSTLEIQRTEQGDSAMYLCASSLLAGVIGEQFFGPGTRLTVL.